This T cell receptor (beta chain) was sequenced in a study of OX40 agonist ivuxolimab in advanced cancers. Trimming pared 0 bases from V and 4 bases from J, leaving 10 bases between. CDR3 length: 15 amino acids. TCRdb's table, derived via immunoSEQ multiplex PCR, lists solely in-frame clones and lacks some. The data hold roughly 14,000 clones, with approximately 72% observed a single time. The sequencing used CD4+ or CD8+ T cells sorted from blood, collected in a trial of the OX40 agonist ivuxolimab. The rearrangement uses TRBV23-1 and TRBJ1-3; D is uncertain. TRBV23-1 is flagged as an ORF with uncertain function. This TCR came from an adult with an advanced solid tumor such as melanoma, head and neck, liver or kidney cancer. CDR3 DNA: TGCGCCAGCAGTCAATCGGTGCAGAGGGGAAACACCATATATTTT. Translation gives CASSQSVQRGNTIYF.